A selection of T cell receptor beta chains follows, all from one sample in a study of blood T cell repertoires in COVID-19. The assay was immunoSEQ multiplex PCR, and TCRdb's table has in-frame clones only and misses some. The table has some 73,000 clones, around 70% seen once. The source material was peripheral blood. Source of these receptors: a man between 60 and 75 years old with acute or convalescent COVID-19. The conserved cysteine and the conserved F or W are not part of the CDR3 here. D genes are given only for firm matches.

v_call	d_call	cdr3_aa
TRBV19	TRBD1	ASRQGAYATNEKLF
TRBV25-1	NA	ASSEYETGRDGYT
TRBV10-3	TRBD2	ATQVGLAGVGGETQY
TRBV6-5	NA	ASSWEGTINSPLH
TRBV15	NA	ATSRSLASEQF
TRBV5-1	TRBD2	ASSLGWRTSGSLGGEQY
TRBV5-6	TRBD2	ASSPGGAGTDTQY
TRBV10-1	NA	ASSESASVDEQY
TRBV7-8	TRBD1	ASSPGQGRDEQF
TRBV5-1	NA	ASSLGPSVQETQY
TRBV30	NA	AWSWGRETQY
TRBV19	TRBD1	ASSIGAQGAGELF
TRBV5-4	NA	ASSGPDSNNEQF
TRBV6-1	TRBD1	ASSESTGGDSPLH
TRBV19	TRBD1	ASQASSGQGRSGANVLT
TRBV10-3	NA	AISESRVVYGYT
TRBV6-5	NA	ASSLGLQETQY
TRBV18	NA	ASSPNREPHEQY
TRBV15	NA	ATSRERGATGNTIY
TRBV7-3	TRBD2	ASSLRGSGGAYNEQF
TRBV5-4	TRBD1	ASSETPDRGTQY
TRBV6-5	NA	AVQISGANVLT
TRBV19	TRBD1	ASSTGRGLTGNTIY